The rows below give T cell receptor beta chains drawn from one sample of a study of T cells after yellow fever vaccination. From the 5' RACE reads, TCRdb called clonotypes with MiXCR, one entry per CDR3 protein. This table holds around 140,000 distinct CDR3 sequences, about 6.9% found once. The sequences come from CD4+ T cells sorted from PBMCs, collected 10 days after the yellow fever booster vaccination. These receptors came from a man aged 30 to 45 who received the YFV17D yellow fever vaccine. Each CDR3 is given with its conserved first and last residue. A D gene is named only where the DNA matches it firmly. Size is stated for part of the rows, as once, few or many counts, or as a class when the clone is expanded.

j_call,d_call,clone_size,v_call,cdr3_aa,cdr3_nt
TRBJ2-3,-,many,TRBV21-1,CASSPTRVRHTDTQYF,TGTGCCAGCAGCCCGACGAGGGTCAGACACACAGATACGCAGTATTTT
TRBJ2-1,-,many,TRBV5-5,CASSLEGYGQFF,TGTGCCAGCAGCTTGGAGGGTTACGGGCAGTTCTTC
TRBJ2-1,-,many,TRBV18,CASSPSATTDNEQFF,TGTGCCAGCTCACCCTCGGCCACGACAGACAATGAGCAGTTCTTC
TRBJ2-2,TRBD2,-,TRBV6-5,CASSYSTSGRAIGELFF,TGTGCCAGCAGTTACTCGACCAGCGGGAGGGCCATCGGGGAGCTGTTTTTT
TRBJ2-7,-,many,TRBV9,CASSVSYGHYEQYF,TGTGCCAGCAGCGTCTCCTACGGACACTACGAGCAGTACTTC
TRBJ2-1,-,many,TRBV4-2,CASRQSPLAQSSYNEQFF,TGTGCCAGCAGACAATCCCCGCTAGCCCAGAGCTCCTACAATGAGCAGTTCTTC
TRBJ2-3,TRBD2,many,TRBV20-1,CSATPNSGSTDTQYF,TGCAGTGCTACTCCAAATAGCGGGAGCACAGATACGCAGTATTTT
TRBJ2-3,TRBD2,many,TRBV7-8,CASSLSSGSGADTQYF,TGTGCCAGCAGCTTATCTAGCGGGAGTGGGGCAGATACGCAGTATTTT
TRBJ2-1,-,many,TRBV5-1,CASSLALATVSNEQFF,TGCGCCAGCAGCTTAGCCCTAGCGACCGTTAGCAATGAGCAGTTCTTC
TRBJ2-3,-,-,TRBV5-6,CASSWGLSTDTQYF,TGTGCCAGCAGCTGGGGACTTTCCACAGATACGCAGTATTTT